A selection of T cell receptor beta chains follows, all from one sample in a study of blood T cells in healthy people across ages. A single record per CDR3 protein comes from TCRdb applying MiXCR to the 5' RACE reads. The data hold approximately 700,000 distinct CDR3 sequences, with about 32% observed a single time. Input material: blood. The receptors derive from a woman older than 75 in good health. Each CDR3 is given with its conserved first and last residue.

TRBV5-1	TRBJ2-1	CASGGVGGSDEQFF
TRBV7-2	TRBJ2-5	CASSLGARAGTQETQYF
TRBV29-1	TRBJ1-4	CSVGGLGSTNEKLFF
TRBV20-1	TRBJ2-5	CSARDWDRGRETQYF
TRBV29-1	TRBJ2-1	CSVGGRTTLYNEQFF
TRBV30	TRBJ2-6	CAWSVLGAGANVLTF
TRBV5-5	TRBJ2-7	CASSWGEGLEQYF
TRBV30	TRBJ1-2	CAGNAGNYGYTF
TRBV7-3	TRBJ1-1	CASSFLPGGSLKNTEAFF
TRBV24-1	TRBJ2-3	CATSDFVSGGGTDTQYF